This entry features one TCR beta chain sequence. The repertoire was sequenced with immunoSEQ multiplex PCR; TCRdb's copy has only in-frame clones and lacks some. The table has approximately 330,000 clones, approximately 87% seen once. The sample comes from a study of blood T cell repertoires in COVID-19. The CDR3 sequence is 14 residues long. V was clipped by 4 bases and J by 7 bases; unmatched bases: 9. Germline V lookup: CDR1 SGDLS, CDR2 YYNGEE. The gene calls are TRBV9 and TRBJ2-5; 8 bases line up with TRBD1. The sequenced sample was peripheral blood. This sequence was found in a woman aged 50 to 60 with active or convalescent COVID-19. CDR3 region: CASSHDRGEWTQYF. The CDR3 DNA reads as TGTGCCAGCAGCCACGACAGGGGCGAATGGACCCAGTACTTC.